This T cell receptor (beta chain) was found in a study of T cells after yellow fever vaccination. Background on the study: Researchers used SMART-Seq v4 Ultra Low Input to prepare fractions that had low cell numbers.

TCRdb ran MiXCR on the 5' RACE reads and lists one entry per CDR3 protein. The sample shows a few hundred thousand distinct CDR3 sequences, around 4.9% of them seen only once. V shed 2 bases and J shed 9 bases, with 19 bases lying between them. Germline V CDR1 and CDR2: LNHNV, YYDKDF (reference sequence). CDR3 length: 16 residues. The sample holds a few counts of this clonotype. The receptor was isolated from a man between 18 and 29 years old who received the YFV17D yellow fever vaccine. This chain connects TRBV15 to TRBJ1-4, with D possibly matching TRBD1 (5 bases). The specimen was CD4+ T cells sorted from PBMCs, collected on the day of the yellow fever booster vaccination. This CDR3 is CATSRTQAGGMKKLFF. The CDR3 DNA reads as TGTGCCACCAGCAGAACCCAGGCGGGGGGTATGAAAAAACTGTTTTTT. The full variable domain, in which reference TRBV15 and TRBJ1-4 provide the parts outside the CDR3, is DAMVIQNPRYQVTQFGKPVTLSCSQTLNHNVMYWYQQKSSQAPKLLFHYYDKDFNNEADTPDNFQSRRPNTSFCFLDIRSPGLGDTAMYLCATSRTQAGGMKKLFFGSGTQLSVL.